This is a list of T cell receptor beta chains from one sample in a study of response to subunit inactivated influenza vaccine. In TCRdb, the RT-PCR reads were re-called with MiXCR into one record per CDR3 protein. Of 600,000 to 850,000 distinct CDR3 sequences listed, approximately 15% are singletons. This specimen was PBMCs from blood, taken around 15 days before vaccination. These receptors were collected from a man between 50 and 59 years old who received an inactivated influenza vaccine. CDR3s include the opening cysteine and the closing phenylalanine or tryptophan. The D gene is left open where the match is weak. Some rows have no size entry. The others give once, few or many, or a class for an expanded clone.

clone_size	v_call	j_call	d_call	cdr3_aa	cdr3_nt
many	TRBV12-3/TRBV12-4	TRBJ1-2	NA	CASSSVWGGVDYGYTF	TGTGCCAGCAGCTCGGTGTGGGGGGGCGTAGACTATGGCTACACCTTC
many	TRBV7-2	TRBJ2-3	TRBD2	CASSLAGGRETDTQYF	TGTGCCAGCAGCTTAGCTGGCGGGAGGGAGACAGATACGCAGTATTTT
NA	TRBV6-5	TRBJ2-7	TRBD1	CASGQGDYEQYF	TGTGCCAGTGGACAGGGTGACTACGAGCAGTACTTC
few	TRBV24-1	TRBJ2-5	TRBD2	CATSGRLAEETQYF	TGTGCCACCAGTGGTCGACTAGCGGAAGAGACCCAGTACTTC
NA	TRBV24-1	TRBJ2-6	TRBD1	CAVDRGVSGANVLTF	TGTGCGGTGGACAGGGGGGTTTCTGGGGCCAACGTCCTGACTTTC
NA	TRBV20-1	TRBJ1-1	NA	CSALKTVEAFF	TGCAGTGCTTTAAAGACAGTTGAAGCTTTCTTT
few	TRBV12-3/TRBV12-4	TRBJ2-7	NA	CASSLVDGLVDF	TGTGCCAGCAGTTTAGTCGACGGACTCGTGGACTTC
few	TRBV5-1	TRBJ1-5	NA	CASSLQGIGNQPQHF	TGCGCCAGCAGCTTGCAGGGTATTGGCAATCAGCCCCAGCATTTT
NA	TRBV25-1	TRBJ2-5	NA	CASSELGQLSARETQYF	TGTGCCAGCAGTGAACTAGGGCAACTTTCAGCACGGGAGACCCAGTACTTC
few	TRBV20-1	TRBJ2-1	NA	CSAGALGDSYNEQFF	TGCAGTGCTGGCGCTTTAGGGGACTCCTACAATGAGCAGTTCTTC
NA	TRBV29-1	TRBJ2-1	NA	CSAAGPEQFF	TGCAGCGCAGCGGGTCCTGAGCAGTTCTTC
NA	TRBV6-1	TRBJ2-7	NA	CASSFLQRDYEQYF	TGTGCCAGCAGCTTTCTACAACGGGACTACGAGCAGTACTTC
few	TRBV27	TRBJ2-3	NA	CASSRLSDTQYF	TGTGCCAGCAGTCGGTTATCAGATACGCAGTATTTT